The 27 T cell receptor beta chains listed next were all sequenced from one sample in a study of T cell repertoires in cytomegalovirus infection. Antigen specificity for these receptors is unknown. TCRdb re-called the reads through MiXCR, storing one row per CDR3 protein. The sample includes roughly 570,000 distinct CDR3 sequences, about 39% of them seen just once. The source material was cultured PBMCs, sampled from culture after CMV antigen stimulation. The receptor source for this set is a human donor in good health (CMV status not recorded). Some clones in this sample may be carry-over from other donors' samples.

There are many counts of this clonotype. The CDR3, as DNA: TGTGCCAGCAGCTTAGATACAGGGTACAATGAGCAGTTCTTC. This translates into CASSLDTGYNEQFF. J is TRBJ2-1 and V is TRBV7-6; a possible D gene is TRBD1 (6 bases). The CDR3 length is 14 residues. Deletions cut 1 base from V and 4 bases from J, with 8 bases between. Germline values: CDR1 SGHVS, CDR2 FNYEAQ.

The V call is TRBV30, the J call TRBJ1-5; D not certain. V was pared by 3 bases and J by 7 bases, with 10 bases between. Germline CDR1 and CDR2: GTSNPN and SVGIG (reference sequence). This CDR3 spans 12 amino acids. The CDR3 sequence: CAWRNLGQPQHF. CDR3 DNA sequence: TGTGCCTGGAGAAACTTGGGACAGCCCCAGCATTTT.

The V gene is TRBV9, the J gene TRBJ1-2; 7 bases match TRBD1. The germline V gene has CDR1 SGDLS and CDR2 YYNGEE. V lost 3 bases to trimming and J lost 7 bases; unmatched junction nucleotides: 3. The CDR3 covers 12 residues. The CDR3 is CASSETGVGYTF. The CDR3 DNA reads as TGTGCCAGCAGCGAAACAGGGGTTGGCTACACCTTC.

V is TRBV20-1 and J is TRBJ1-3, with D hard to call. This CDR3 contains 12 residues. Between the trimmed V and J ends, which lost 4 bases and 1 base, there was a span of 5 bases. The germline CDR1 and CDR2 sequences are DFQATT and SNEGSKA (reference sequence). The CDR3 nucleotides read TGCAGTGCTAAGCAATCTGGAAACACCATATATTTT. Encoded protein: CSAKQSGNTIYF.

The chain carries TRBV5-4 and TRBJ2-1; 10 nucleotides match TRBD2. Germline V gives CDR1 SGHNT, CDR2 YYREEE (reference sequence). The CDR3 loop spans 14 amino acids. With V trimmed by 5 bases and J by 10 bases, 9 bases remained unmatched. The chain's CDR3 is CASSDSGRSREQFF. For the CDR3, the DNA is TGTGCCAGCAGTGATAGCGGGAGGTCTCGCGAGCAGTTCTTC.

This clonotype was detected a few times. The rearrangement links TRBV20-1 to TRBJ2-2, with TRBD2 as a possible D gene (6 bases). Germline V gene sequence: CDR1 DFQATT, CDR2 SNEGSKA (reference sequence). With 1 base removed from V and 0 bases from J, the gap between germline ends came to 9 bases. The CDR3 runs to 15 residues. The CDR3 protein is CSARAGAANTGELFF. The DNA for the CDR3 is TGCAGTGCTAGAGCGGGAGCGGCGAACACCGGGGAGCTGTTTTTT.

In this sample, this clonotype turned up many times. The chain combines TRBV7-2 with TRBJ2-1, with 14 bases matching TRBD2. Looked up from germline, CDR1 is SGHTA and CDR2 is FQGNSA. With 5 bases clipped from V and 10 bases from J, the junction kept 7 bases outside the gene matches. There are 15 residues in the CDR3. Here the CDR3 DNA reads TGTGCCAGCAGCGTCGGACTAGCGGGAGGACGAGAGCAGTTCTTC. Its translation is CASSVGLAGGREQFF.

CDR3 residues: CATGREEETQYF. The DNA for the CDR3 is TGTGCCACCGGCAGGGAAGAAGAGACCCAGTACTTC. The V and J genes are TRBV10-3 and TRBJ2-5, with D perhaps TRBD1 (5 bases). Germline assignment: CDR1 ENHRY and CDR2 SYGVKD. The V gene lost 10 bases and the J gene lost 3 bases, with 12 bases spanning the gap. The CDR3 is 12 amino acids.

This clonotype occurred once. This chain joins TRBV2 and TRBJ1-3; possibly TRBD1 for D (5 bases). The length of the CDR3 is 16 residues. The ends were cut back, 7 bases at V and 0 bases at J, with 16 bases in the middle. The V gene's germline CDR1 is SNHLY and CDR2 FYNNEI. The CDR3 reads CASTGGTGVSGNTIYF. The CDR3 bases are TGTGCCAGCACCGGAGGGACGGGGGTCTCTGGAAACACCATATATTTT.

This clonotype was seen a handful of times. The V gene is TRBV4-1, the J gene TRBJ2-5; D possibly uses TRBD1 or TRBD2 (5 bases each). The CDR3 spans 16 residues. Germline V gene lookup returns CDR1 MGHRA and CDR2 YSYEKL. Trimming removed 0 bases from V and 4 bases from J, with 15 bases in between. In DNA, the CDR3 is TGCGCCAGCAGCCAAGATCTCGGGACCCACGCAGAGACCCAGTACTTC. Translated, it gives CASSQDLGTHAETQYF.

The chain joins TRBV7-4 to TRBJ1-1, with a tentative D call TRBD1 (5 bases). CDR1 and CDR2 (germline): SGHVT, SQSDAQ. Trimming removed 4 bases from V and 5 bases from J, with 17 bases in between. This CDR3 region has 15 residues. The DNA for the CDR3 is TGTGCCAGCAGCTCCCGAGAACGGAGGGGAACTGAAGCTTTCTTT. This sequence encodes CASSSRERRGTEAFF.

This clonotype was seen a few times. This chain joins TRBV7-2 and TRBJ2-1, with TRBD2 matching over 12 bases. This CDR3 has 15 amino acids. V trimming: 5 bases; J trimming: 8 bases; junction bases outside the gene matches: 7. Per germline, CDR1 SGHTA and CDR2 FQGNSA. The CDR3 DNA is TGTGCCAGCAGCAGGACTAGCGGGGCCTCGTATGAGCAGTTCTTC. This sequence encodes CASSRTSGASYEQFF.

This clonotype has a count of ten or more. The V call is TRBV7-2, the J call TRBJ2-3, with TRBD2 identical over 10 bases. This CDR3 contains 16 residues. The germline CDR1 and CDR2 sequences are SGHTA and FQGNSA. V gave up 5 bases and J gave up 0 bases; unmatched junction bases: 5. CDR3 DNA: TGTGCCAGCAGCCCTCAACTAGCGGGAAGCACAGATACGCAGTATTTT. Amino acids: CASSPQLAGSTDTQYF.

The chain joins TRBV5-1 to TRBJ2-7, with D possibly matching TRBD1 (6 bases). Germline V gene lookup returns CDR1 SGHRS and CDR2 YFSETQ. The CDR3 is 15 residues long. Trimming took 2 bases from V and 3 from J, leaving 15 bases between them. CDR3 sequence (DNA): TGCGCCAGCAGCTTTACCTCCGGGACAAACTACGAGCAGTACTTC. As protein: CASSFTSGTNYEQYF.

This sequence joins TRBV12-3 or TRBV12-4 and TRBJ1-6; 7 bases align to TRBD1. V lost 5 bases and J lost 5; bases outside the gene matches: 3. The CDR3 is made up of 14 amino acids. The CDR3 spells CASSPTGHNSPLHF. DNA of the CDR3: TGTGCCAGCAGTCCGACAGGGCATAATTCACCCCTCCACTTT.

V usage is TRBV18 and J usage is TRBJ1-4; the match to TRBD1 covers 7 bases. From germline, CDR1 is KGHSH and CDR2 LQKENI. This CDR3 is 16 amino acids long. The trim removed 0 bases at V and 5 bases at J, leaving 6 bases unmatched. The CDR3 nucleotides read TGTGCCAGCTCACCACCGGCGTCCAGGGGGAATGAAAAACTGTTTTTT. Its translation is CASSPPASRGNEKLFF.

This rearrangement joins TRBV19 to TRBJ2-4; D is possibly TRBD2 (6 bases). The CDR3 is 17 amino acids. Germline V gene lookup returns CDR1 LNHDA and CDR2 SQIVND (reference sequence). V was trimmed by 4 bases and J by 0 bases, leaving 16 bases between them. CDR3 DNA sequence: TGTGCCAGTAGTAAAGCCCCCGGGGGACTAGCCAAAAACATTCAGTACTTC. The encoded protein is CASSKAPGGLAKNIQYF.

The CDR3, as DNA: TGCGCCAGCAGCCAAGCCCCGGGACAGGGGGCGGGTGGCTACACCTTC. Its protein is CASSQAPGQGAGGYTF. J is TRBJ1-2 and V is TRBV4-3; 12 bases are shared with TRBD1. This CDR3 is built from 16 residues. Germline V gives CDR1 LGHNA, CDR2 YSLEER. V trimming: 1 base; J trimming: 7 bases; junction bases outside the gene matches: 7.

This clonotype has only a few counts. J is TRBJ2-1 and V is TRBV6-5, with 9 positions matching TRBD2. CDR3 length: 17 amino acids. Germline V gene sequence: CDR1 MNHEY, CDR2 SVGAGI. V shed 0 bases, J shed 4 bases, and the junction held 7 bases outside the gene matches. CDR3 residues: CASSYSIRTSDYNEQFF. The CDR3, as DNA: TGTGCCAGCAGTTACTCGATTCGGACTAGCGATTACAATGAGCAGTTCTTC.

This clonotype turned up a few times. The chain has TRBV5-4 and TRBJ1-1; D is perhaps TRBD1 (6 bases). The CDR3 is 15 amino acids. With 4 bases removed from V and 2 bases from J, the gap between germline ends came to 15 bases. Germline lookup yields CDR1 SGHNT and CDR2 YYREEE (reference sequence). The CDR3 nucleotides are TGTGCCAGCAGCAGAGGGGGACCGAGCAACACTGAAGCTTTCTTT. Its protein is CASSRGGPSNTEAFF.

The chain has TRBV11-2 and TRBJ1-4; D gene uncertain. CDR3 size: 13 residues. Per germline, CDR1 SGHAT and CDR2 FQNNGV. Trimming left V 1 base short and J 6 bases short, with 6 bases between. The CDR3 sequence: CASSLGWDEKLFF. The CDR3 DNA reads as TGTGCCAGCAGCTTAGGGTGGGATGAAAAACTGTTTTTT.

This chain links TRBV7-2 with TRBJ2-7; D call uncertain. The V end lost 4 bases, the J end lost 2 bases, and 18 bases lay between the germline ends. This CDR3 is 16 amino acids long. Germline values: CDR1 SGHTA, CDR2 FQGNSA. The CDR3 coding sequence is TGTGCCAGCAGCTCCGACACCCCGAAAAATACCTACGAGCAGTACTTC. Translating gives CASSSDTPKNTYEQYF.

This clonotype was counted many times. The chain links TRBV7-2 to TRBJ2-1, with 14 bases aligning to TRBD2. The CDR3 is 16 amino acids. Trimming at V came to 5 bases and at J to 6 bases, leaving 6 bases not matched to a gene. CDR1 and CDR2 from the germline V gene are SGHTA and FQGNSA. The chain's CDR3 is CASSPRLAGGSNEQFF. CDR3 nucleotide sequence: TGTGCCAGCAGCCCCCGACTAGCGGGAGGGTCCAATGAGCAGTTCTTC.

V and J are TRBV5-1 and TRBJ1-1, with D possibly TRBD1 on 5 matching bases. The CDR3 length is 12 residues. The V end lost 4 bases, the J end lost 8 bases, and 12 bases lay between the germline ends. CDR1 is SGHRS, CDR2 YFSETQ, per germline. CDR3: CASSLREGEAFF. The DNA of the CDR3 is TGCGCCAGCAGCCTACGAGAGGGGGAAGCTTTCTTT.

This clonotype was detected a few times. The rearrangement links TRBV2 to TRBJ2-1; a possible D gene is TRBD1 (5 bases). The CDR3 length is 14 residues. The germline V and J ends were trimmed by 10 bases and 10 bases, with 23 bases remaining between them. Germline values: CDR1 SNHLY, CDR2 FYNNEI. The CDR3 here is CATTVDITYPEQFF. CDR3 in DNA: TGTGCCACGACCGTGGACATAACTTACCCGGAGCAGTTCTTC.

In this sample, this clonotype turned up a few times. The chain is built from TRBV20-1 and TRBJ1-6, with a possible D match to TRBD1 (5 bases). Germline CDR1 DFQATT, CDR2 SNEGSKA (reference sequence). Between the trimmed V and J ends, which lost 2 bases and 9 bases, there was a span of 29 bases. The CDR3 length is 19 residues. The CDR3 DNA reads TGCAGTGCTAGACCCTTCCCGGGGGGAACAAGAGCGTACGGTTCACCCCTCCACTTT. Amino acid sequence: CSARPFPGGTRAYGSPLHF.

The chain combines TRBV20-1 with TRBJ2-7, with 12 bases that match TRBD2. Germline V gene lookup returns CDR1 DFQATT and CDR2 SNEGSKA (reference sequence). The junction had 6 bases not matched to a gene; V was cut back by 6 bases and J by 0 bases. This CDR3 has 15 amino acids. CDR3 DNA sequence: TGCAGTGCCCAGGGACTAGCGGGCGACTCCTACGAGCAGTACTTC. Protein: CSAQGLAGDSYEQYF.